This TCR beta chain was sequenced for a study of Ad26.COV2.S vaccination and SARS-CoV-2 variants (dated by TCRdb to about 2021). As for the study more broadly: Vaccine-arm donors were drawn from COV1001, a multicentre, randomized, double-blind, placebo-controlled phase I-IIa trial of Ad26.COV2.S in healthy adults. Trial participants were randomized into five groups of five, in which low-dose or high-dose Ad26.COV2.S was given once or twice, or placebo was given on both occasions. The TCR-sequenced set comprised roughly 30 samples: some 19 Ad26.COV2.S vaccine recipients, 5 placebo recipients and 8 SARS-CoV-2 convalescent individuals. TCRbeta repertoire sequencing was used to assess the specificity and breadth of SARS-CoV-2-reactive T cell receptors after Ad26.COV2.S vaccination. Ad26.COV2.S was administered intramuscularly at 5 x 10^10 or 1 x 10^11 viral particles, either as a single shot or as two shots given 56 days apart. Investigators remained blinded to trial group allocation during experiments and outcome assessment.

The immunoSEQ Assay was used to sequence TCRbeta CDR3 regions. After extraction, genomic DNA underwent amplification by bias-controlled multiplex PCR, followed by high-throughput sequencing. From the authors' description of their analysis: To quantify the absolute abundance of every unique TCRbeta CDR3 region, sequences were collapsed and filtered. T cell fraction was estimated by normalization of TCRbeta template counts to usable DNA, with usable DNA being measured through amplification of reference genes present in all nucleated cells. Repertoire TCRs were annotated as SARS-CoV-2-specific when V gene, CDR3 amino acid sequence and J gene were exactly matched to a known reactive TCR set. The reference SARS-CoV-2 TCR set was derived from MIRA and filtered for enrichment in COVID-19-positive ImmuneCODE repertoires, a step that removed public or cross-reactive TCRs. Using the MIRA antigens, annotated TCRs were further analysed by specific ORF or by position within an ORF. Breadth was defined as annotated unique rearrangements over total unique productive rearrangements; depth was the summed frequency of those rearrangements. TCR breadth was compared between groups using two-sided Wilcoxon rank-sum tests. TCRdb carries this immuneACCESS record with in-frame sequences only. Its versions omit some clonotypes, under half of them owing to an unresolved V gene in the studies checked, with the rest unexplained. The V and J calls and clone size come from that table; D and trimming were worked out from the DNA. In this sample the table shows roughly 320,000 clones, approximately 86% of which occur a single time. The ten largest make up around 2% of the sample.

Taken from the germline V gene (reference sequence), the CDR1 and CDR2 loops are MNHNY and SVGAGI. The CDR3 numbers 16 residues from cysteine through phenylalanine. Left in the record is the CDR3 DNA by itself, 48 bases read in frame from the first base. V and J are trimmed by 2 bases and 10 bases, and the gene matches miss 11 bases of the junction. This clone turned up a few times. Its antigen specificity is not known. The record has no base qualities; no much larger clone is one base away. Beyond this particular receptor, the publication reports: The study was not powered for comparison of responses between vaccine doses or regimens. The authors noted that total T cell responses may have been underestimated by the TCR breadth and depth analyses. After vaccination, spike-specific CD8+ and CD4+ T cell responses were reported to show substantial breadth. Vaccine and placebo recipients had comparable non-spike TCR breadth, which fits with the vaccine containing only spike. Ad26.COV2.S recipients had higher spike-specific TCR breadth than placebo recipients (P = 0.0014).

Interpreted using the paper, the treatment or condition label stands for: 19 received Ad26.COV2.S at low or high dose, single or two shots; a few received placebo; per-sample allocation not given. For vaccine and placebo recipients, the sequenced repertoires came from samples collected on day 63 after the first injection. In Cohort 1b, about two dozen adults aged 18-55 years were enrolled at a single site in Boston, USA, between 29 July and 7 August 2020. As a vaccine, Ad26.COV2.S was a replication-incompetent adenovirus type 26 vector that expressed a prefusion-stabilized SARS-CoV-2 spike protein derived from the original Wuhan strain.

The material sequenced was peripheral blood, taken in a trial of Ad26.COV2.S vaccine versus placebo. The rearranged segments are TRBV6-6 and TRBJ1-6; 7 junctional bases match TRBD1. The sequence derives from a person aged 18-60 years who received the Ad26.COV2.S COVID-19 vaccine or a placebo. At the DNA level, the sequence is TGTGCCAGCAGTTACGATGGTGAAGGGGGCCGATCACCCCTCCACTTT. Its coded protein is CASSYDGEGGRSPLHF.